Listed here is a single TCR beta chain. Its specificity is unknown. The second PCR ran about 6 to 11 cycles with a sample-barcoded 5' primer and J-beta primers. Each sample yielded at least 3 million CDR3-containing paired-end reads. In TCRdb, the 5' RACE reads were re-called with MiXCR into one record per CDR3 protein. The sample contains around 500,000 distinct CDR3 sequences, under 55% of which appear only once. This entry belongs to a study of blood T cells in healthy people across ages. General observations from the study: With naive T cell percentage, TCR beta diversity showed a strong correlation. Underestimates were what the diversity estimates from one million T cells were considered to be.

The CDR3 extends over 16 amino acids. V lost 1 base, J lost 1 base, and 11 bases lay in between. From germline, CDR1 is LGHDT and CDR2 YNNKEL (reference sequence). The V call is TRBV3-1, the J call TRBJ1-5; possibly TRBD1 for D (5 bases). Sequenced material: blood. The clonotype was recovered from a man aged 80 or over in good health. CDR3 amino acids: CASSQGRGVSNQPQHF. The DNA of the CDR3 is TGTGCCAGCAGCCAAGGGCGGGGCGTAAGCAATCAGCCCCAGCATTTT.